This TCR beta chain comes out of a study of human T cells and chemical hapten exposure. This clonotype came up a few times. CDR1 SNHLY and CDR2 FYNNEI come from the germline V gene. This CDR3 has 14 amino acids. V shed 6 bases and J 2 bases; nucleotides not matched to a gene: 7. Time point in this sample: patch test 2, 6 weeks after DPC sensitization. Treatment of the sample: therapeutic diphenylcyclopropenone sensitization with weekly scalp DPC. One entry per CDR3 protein, called by TCRdb with MiXCR from the RACE reads. The sample lists about 380,000 distinct CDR3 sequences, around 6% seen once, with over 5.5% in the top ten.

This receptor was obtained from a woman between 18 and 29 years old with alopecia areata. Some clones in this sample may be carry-over from other donors' samples. The J gene is TRBJ2-7, the V gene TRBV2; 7 bases align to TRBD1. The sample consisted of whole blood, taken in connection with sensitization to the hapten diphenylcyclopropenone (DPC). In DNA, the CDR3 is TGTGCCAGCAGCCTCTCGGGACAGACCTACGAGCAGTACTTC. It translates to CASSLSGQTYEQYF.